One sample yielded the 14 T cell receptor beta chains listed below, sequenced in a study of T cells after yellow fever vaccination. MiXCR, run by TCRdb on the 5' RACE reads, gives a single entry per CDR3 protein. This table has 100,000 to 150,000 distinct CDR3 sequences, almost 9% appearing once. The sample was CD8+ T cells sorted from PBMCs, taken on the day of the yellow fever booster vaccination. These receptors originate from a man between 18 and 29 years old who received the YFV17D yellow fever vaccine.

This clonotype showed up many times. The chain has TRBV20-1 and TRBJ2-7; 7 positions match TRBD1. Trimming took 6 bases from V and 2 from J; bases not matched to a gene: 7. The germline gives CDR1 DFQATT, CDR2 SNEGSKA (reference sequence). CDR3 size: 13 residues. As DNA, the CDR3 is TGCAGTGCCCGTGGGGGACAGACCTACGAGCAGTACGTC. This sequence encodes CSARGGQTYEQYV.

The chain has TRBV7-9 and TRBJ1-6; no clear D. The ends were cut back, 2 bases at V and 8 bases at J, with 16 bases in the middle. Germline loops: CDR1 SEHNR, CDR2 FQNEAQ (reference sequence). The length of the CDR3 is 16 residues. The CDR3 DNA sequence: TGTGCCAGCAGCTTAATAAAGGAGGAAGTCGATTCACCCCTCCACTTT. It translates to CASSLIKEEVDSPLHF.

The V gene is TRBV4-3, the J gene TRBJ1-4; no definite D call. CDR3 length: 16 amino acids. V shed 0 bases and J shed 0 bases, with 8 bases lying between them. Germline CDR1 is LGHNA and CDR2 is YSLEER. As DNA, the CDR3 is TGCGCCAGCAGCCAAGATCGGATTGCAACTAATGAAAAACTGTTTTTT. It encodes CASSQDRIATNEKLFF.

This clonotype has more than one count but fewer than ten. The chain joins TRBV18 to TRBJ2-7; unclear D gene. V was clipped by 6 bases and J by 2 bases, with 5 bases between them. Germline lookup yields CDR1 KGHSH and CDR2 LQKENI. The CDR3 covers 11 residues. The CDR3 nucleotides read TGTGCCAGCTCCCAGGCCTACGAGCAGTACGTC. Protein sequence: CASSQAYEQYV.

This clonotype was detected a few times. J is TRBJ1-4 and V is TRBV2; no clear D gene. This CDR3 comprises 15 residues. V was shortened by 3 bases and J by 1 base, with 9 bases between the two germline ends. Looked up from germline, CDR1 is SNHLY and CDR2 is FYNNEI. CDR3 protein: CASSETEQTNEKLFF. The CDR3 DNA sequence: TGTGCCAGCAGTGAGACGGAGCAAACTAATGAAAAACTGTTTTTT.

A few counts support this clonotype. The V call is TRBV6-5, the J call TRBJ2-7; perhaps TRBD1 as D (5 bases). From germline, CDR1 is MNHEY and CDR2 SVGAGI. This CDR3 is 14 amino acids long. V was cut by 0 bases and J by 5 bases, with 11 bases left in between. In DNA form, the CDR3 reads TGTGCCAGCAGTTACTCCGCCAGGGTCCACGAGCAGTACGTC. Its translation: CASSYSARVHEQYV.

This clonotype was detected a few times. This chain's CDR3 is CASRGRGGGNTIYF. CDR3 DNA: TGCGCCAGCAGAGGCAGGGGAGGTGGAAACACCATATATTTT. This chain connects TRBV4-1 to TRBJ1-3, with D tentatively TRBD1 (6 bases). Germline V gene data show CDR1 as MGHRA and CDR2 as YSYEKL. The CDR3 is 14 amino acids. With 6 bases removed from V and 3 bases from J, the gap between germline ends came to 12 bases.

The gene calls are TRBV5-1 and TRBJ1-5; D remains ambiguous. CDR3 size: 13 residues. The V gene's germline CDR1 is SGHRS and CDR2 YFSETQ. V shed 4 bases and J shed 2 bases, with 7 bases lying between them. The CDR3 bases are TGCGCCAGCAGCCCCGTAGGCAATCAGCCCCAGCATTTT. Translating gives CASSPVGNQPQHF.

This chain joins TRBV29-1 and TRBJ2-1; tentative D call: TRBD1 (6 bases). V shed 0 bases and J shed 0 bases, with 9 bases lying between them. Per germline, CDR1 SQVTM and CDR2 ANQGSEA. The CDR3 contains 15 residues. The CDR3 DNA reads TGCAGCGTTGAAGATCAAGGGGGCTCCTACAATGAGCAGTTCTTC. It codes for CSVEDQGGSYNEQFF.

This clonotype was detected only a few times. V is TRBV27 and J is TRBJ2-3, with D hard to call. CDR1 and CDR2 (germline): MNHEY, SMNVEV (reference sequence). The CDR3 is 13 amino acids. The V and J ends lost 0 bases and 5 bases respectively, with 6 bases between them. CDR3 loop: CASSLSPEDTQYF. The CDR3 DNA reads TGTGCCAGCAGTTTATCGCCAGAAGATACGCAGTATTTT.

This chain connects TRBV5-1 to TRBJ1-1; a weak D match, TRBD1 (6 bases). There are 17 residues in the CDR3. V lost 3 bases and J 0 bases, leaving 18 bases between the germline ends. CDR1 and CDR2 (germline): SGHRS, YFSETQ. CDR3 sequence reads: CASSSPVGARMNTEAFF. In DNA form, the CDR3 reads TGCGCCAGCAGCTCTCCGGTGGGGGCGCGGATGAACACTGAAGCTTTCTTT.

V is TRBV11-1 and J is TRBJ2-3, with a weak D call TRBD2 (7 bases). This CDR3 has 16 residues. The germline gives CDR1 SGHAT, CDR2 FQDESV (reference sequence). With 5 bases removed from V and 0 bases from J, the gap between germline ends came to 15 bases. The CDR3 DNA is TGTGCCAGCAGCGAAGGGGGGGGACCTAGCACAGATACGCAGTATTTT. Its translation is CASSEGGGPSTDTQYF. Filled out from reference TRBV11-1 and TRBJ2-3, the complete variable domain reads EAEVAQSPRYKITEKSQAVAFWCDPISGHATLYWYRQILGQGPELLVQFQDESVVDDSQLPKDRFSAERLKGVDSTLKIQPAELGDSAMYLCASSEGGGPSTDTQYFGPGTRLTVL.

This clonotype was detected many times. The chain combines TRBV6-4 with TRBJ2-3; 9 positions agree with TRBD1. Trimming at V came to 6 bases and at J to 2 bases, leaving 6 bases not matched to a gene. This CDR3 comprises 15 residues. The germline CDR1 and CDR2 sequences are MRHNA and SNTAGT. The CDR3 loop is CASSQDRGSTDTQYF. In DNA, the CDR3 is TGTGCCAGCAGCCAGGACAGGGGCTCCACAGATACGCAGTATTTT.

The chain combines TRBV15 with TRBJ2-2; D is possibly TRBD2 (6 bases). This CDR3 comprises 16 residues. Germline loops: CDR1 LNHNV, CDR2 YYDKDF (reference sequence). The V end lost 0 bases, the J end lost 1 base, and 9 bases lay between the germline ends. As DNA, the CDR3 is TGTGCCACCAGCAGAGATGCGGGGATGAACACCGGGGAGCTGTTTTTT. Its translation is CATSRDAGMNTGELFF.